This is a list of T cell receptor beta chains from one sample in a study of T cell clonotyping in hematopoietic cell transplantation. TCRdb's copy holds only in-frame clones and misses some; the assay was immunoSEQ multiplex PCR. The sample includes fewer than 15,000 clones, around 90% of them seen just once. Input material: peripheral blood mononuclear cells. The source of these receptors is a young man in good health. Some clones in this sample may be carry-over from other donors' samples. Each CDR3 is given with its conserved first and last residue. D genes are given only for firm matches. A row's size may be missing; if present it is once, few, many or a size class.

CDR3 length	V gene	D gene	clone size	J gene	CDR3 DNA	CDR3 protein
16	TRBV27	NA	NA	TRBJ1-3	TGTGCCAGCAGTTTTCCGCCACAACCCTCTGGAAACACCATATATTTT	CASSFPPQPSGNTIYF
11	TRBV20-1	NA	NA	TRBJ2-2	TGCAGTGCTAGCCGAACCGGGGAGCTGTTTTTT	CSASRTGELFF
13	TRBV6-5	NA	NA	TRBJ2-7	TGTGCCAGCAGTTACGACGGCCACTACGAGCAGTACTTC	CASSYDGHYEQYF
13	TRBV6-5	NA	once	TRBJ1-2	TGTGCCAGCTGGCCGGGGGCCTCCTATGGCTACACCTTC	CASWPGASYGYTF
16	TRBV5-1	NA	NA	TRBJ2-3	TGCGCCAGCAGCGCCGTCGGTGGGCTTACCACAGATACGCAGTATTTT	CASSAVGGLTTDTQYF
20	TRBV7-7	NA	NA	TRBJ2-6	TGTGCTAGCAGCTCACCGGTTGTTGCAGGGGTACCCTCTGGGGCCAACGTCCTGACTTTC	CASSSPVVAGVPSGANVLTF
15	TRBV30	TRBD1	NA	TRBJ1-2	TGTGCCTGGAGTGTAACAGGGGCCCCGCGGGGCGGCTACACCTTC	CAWSVTGAPRGGYTF
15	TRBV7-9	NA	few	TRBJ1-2	TGTGCCAGCAGCTTAGTAGGGAGCCCTAACTATGGCTACACCTTC	CASSLVGSPNYGYTF
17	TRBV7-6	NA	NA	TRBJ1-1	TGTGCCAGCAGCCCCTCCGGACCCTCAAGGGGGAACACTGAAGCTTTCTTT	CASSPSGPSRGNTEAFF
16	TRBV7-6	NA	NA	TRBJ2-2	TGTGCCAGCAGCCCCGCCGGCCTCCAGACCACCGGGGAGCTGTTTTTT	CASSPAGLQTTGELFF
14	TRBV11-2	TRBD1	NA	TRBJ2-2	TGTGCCAGCAGCTTAAGGACAGGTCGATTGGAGCTGTTTTTT	CASSLRTGRLELFF
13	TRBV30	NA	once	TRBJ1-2	TGTGCCTTCGCCGGGTCATGGTTCTATGGCTACACCTTC	CAFAGSWFYGYTF
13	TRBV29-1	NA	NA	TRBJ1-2	TGCAGCGTTGAAGATCGGGGGGGTTATGGCTACACCTTC	CSVEDRGGYGYTF
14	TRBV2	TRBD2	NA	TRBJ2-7	TGTGCCAGCAGTGAAAGCGGGAGGACCTACGAGCAGTACTTC	CASSESGRTYEQYF
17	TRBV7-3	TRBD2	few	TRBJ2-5	TGTGCCAGCAGCCCTTACCCCGGGACTAGCGGAATAGAGACCCAGTACTTC	CASSPYPGTSGIETQYF
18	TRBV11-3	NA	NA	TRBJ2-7	TGTGCCAGCAGCTTAGCCACGGATAGGGTGTCAGGAGCCTACGAGCAGTACTTC	CASSLATDRVSGAYEQYF
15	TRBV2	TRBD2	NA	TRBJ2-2	TGTGCCAGCAGGGTCGGGGGGGACCCCACCGGGGAGCTGTTTTTT	CASRVGGDPTGELFF
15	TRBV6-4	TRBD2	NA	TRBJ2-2	TGTGCCAGCAGTCTAGCGGGAGGGGACACCGGGGAGCTGTTTTTT	CASSLAGGDTGELFF
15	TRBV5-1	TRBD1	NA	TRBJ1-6	TGCGCCAGCAGCTTGGACGGGACAGGGGGATCACCCCTCCACTTT	CASSLDGTGGSPLHF
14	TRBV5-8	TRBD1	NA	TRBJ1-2	TGTGCCAGCAGCTTTCCAGGGGGCAACTATGGCTACACCTTC	CASSFPGGNYGYTF
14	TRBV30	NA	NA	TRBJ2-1	TGTGCCTGGAGGGACCCCAGGGACTACAATGAGCAGTTCTTC	CAWRDPRDYNEQFF
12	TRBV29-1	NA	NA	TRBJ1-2	TGCAGCGTTGACTCAGGGGACTATGGCTACACCTTC	CSVDSGDYGYTF
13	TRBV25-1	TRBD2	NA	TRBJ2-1	TGTGCCAGCAGGCCGGGACTAGCGGATCAGCAGTTCTTC	CASRPGLADQQFF
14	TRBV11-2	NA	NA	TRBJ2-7	TGTGCCAGCAGCTTAGTTAGCAAACCTTACGAGCAGTACTTC	CASSLVSKPYEQYF
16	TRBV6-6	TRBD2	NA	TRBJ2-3	TGTGCCAGCAGTTACGGGACTAGCGGGAGTGCAGATACGCAGTATTTT	CASSYGTSGSADTQYF
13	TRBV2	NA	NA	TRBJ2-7	TGTGCCAGCAGTGAAGCGAGAGACTACGAGCAGTACTTC	CASSEARDYEQYF
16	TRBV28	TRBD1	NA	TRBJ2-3	TGTGCCAGCAGTGCCCCAGGGGGCAGGGGCGCAGATACGCAGTATTTT	CASSAPGGRGADTQYF